The rows below give T cell receptor beta chains drawn from one sample of a study of identical twins. Via MiXCR, TCRdb re-called the 5' RACE reads, giving one row per CDR3 protein. The profile covers 450,000 to 650,000 distinct CDR3 sequences, with roughly 9.5% appearing a single time and roughly 3% taken by the ten largest. These data were likewise used in another study, on yellow fever vaccine responses in identical twins.

Sequenced input: PBMCs. These TCRs come from a woman aged 18 to 35 in good health. CDR3s include the opening cysteine and the closing phenylalanine or tryptophan. A D gene is named only where the DNA matches it firmly.

cdr3_length d_call j_call v_call cdr3_aa
17 TRBD1 TRBJ2-7 TRBV7-6 CASSQPREGQVSYEQYF
16 NA TRBJ2-1 TRBV5-1 CASSLDLALRGPEQFF
15 NA TRBJ2-5 TRBV6-5 CASSYPQGGMETQYF
15 NA TRBJ2-7 TRBV4-1 CASSQEGLPSYGQYF
16 NA TRBJ1-5 TRBV6-1 CASRDDKVNSNQPQHF
15 TRBD1 TRBJ2-7 TRBV7-2 CASSFSGQPLYEQYF
14 TRBD1 TRBJ1-5 TRBV6-1 CASRGQGAEQPQHF
13 TRBD1 TRBJ2-2 TRBV24-1 CATSTDRAGELFF
13 NA TRBJ2-7 TRBV11-2 CASSLLGGREQYF
15 TRBD1 TRBJ2-2 TRBV12-3/TRBV12-4 CASCSGTANTGELFF
14 TRBD2 TRBJ2-1 TRBV5-6 CASSLLAPNNEQFF
17 TRBD2 TRBJ2-7 TRBV4-3 CASSQNLEVAGAAEQYF
15 TRBD1 TRBJ2-7 TRBV24-1 CATSDPRTGGDEQYF
16 TRBD2 TRBJ2-5 TRBV20-1 CSARPDHGTSRETQYF
16 NA TRBJ1-5 TRBV18 CASSPPYPDSNQPQHF
15 NA TRBJ2-7 TRBV7-8 CASSATSTEFYEQYF
16 NA TRBJ1-6 TRBV3-1 CASSQGHPSYNSPLHF
15 NA TRBJ2-6 TRBV29-1 CSVEVVGPGANVLTF
15 TRBD2 TRBJ2-2 TRBV6-2/TRBV6-3 CASSSAGGHTGELFF
16 TRBD1 TRBJ2-5 TRBV5-1 CASSLFGDRGLETQYF
15 NA TRBJ2-1 TRBV15 CATSRDINSYNEQFF
18 NA TRBJ2-7 TRBV11-1 CASSFPRTQGRGFYEQYF
17 TRBD1 TRBJ2-7 TRBV6-1 CASSRPTGARLSYEQYF
13 NA TRBJ2-7 TRBV10-3 CASAGGQTYEQYF
15 NA TRBJ2-7 TRBV28 CASRIGTDPAYEQYF
15 TRBD1 TRBJ1-6 TRBV11-1 CASSDWTGINSPLHF